Listed below are T cell receptor beta chains from one sample, sequenced in a study of blood T cell repertoires in COVID-19. Produced via immunoSEQ multiplex PCR; TCRdb's table is partial and in-frame only. The sample records approximately 200,000 clones, around 90% being singletons. Input material: peripheral blood. Source of these receptors: a man aged 25 to 40 with COVID-19, enrolled during active disease. Both conserved end residues are trimmed from each CDR3. Fields, in order: V gene, J gene, CDR3 protein.

>TRBV9|TRBJ1-1
ASSSGTGFFVNTEAF
>TRBV7-2|TRBJ2-5
ASNPSGVAETQY
>TRBV7-3|TRBJ1-2
ASSFQGSSGYT
>TRBV6-4|TRBJ2-1
ASSSEELAEQF
>TRBV20-1|TRBJ2-3
SASSFRTGGLEDTQY
>TRBV14|TRBJ2-3
ASSQLAGGTDTQY
>TRBV7-2|TRBJ2-3
ASSLLAGADTQY
>TRBV7-8|TRBJ1-5
ASSLARDLFSNQPQH
>TRBV12-5|TRBJ1-4
ASGLVQINEKLF
>TRBV2|TRBJ2-2
ASTRQGAGTGELF
>TRBV6-5|TRBJ2-1
ASRQENEQF
>TRBV7-3|TRBJ1-1
ASRIDGWTEAF
>TRBV9|TRBJ2-7
ASSHRVGTGNPLEQY
>TRBV5-1|TRBJ2-7
ASSWGALPGGTSYEQY
>TRBV4-2|TRBJ2-1
ASSQVQGLAPDNEQF
>TRBV6-1|TRBJ1-5
ASSADRGYLSNQPQH
>TRBV7-2|TRBJ2-2
ASSTRQANTGGELF
>TRBV7-6|TRBJ1-1
ASSRTRGALNTEAF
>TRBV5-4|TRBJ1-1
ASSLVAGTEAF
>TRBV6-5|TRBJ2-1
ASSYRGQHNEQF
>TRBV5-6|TRBJ1-6
ASSRVGFGRGSPLH
>TRBV9|TRBJ2-1
ASSVGGRQSYNEQF
>TRBV19|TRBJ1-5
ASSIERGGNQPQH
>TRBV5-1|TRBJ2-2
ASSLAQGAYNTGELF